These 29 T cell receptor beta chains were sequenced from one sample in a study of CD8+ T cells in alopecia areata. The treatment is: oral pan-JAK inhibitor, 5-10 mg twice daily. Extraction and reverse transcription of RNA yielded cDNA as the sequencing template. Profiling relied on immunoSEQ multiplex PCR, and the TCRdb table lists in-frame clones only, not all of them. This sample carries some 42,000 clones, about nine tenths of them seen once, and the ten largest clones take approximately 17%. Sequenced here: CD8+ T cells sorted from blood, sampled at week 24, from a patient treated with tofacitinib. These receptors all come from a human donor with alopecia areata.

V usage is TRBV7-8 and J usage is TRBJ2-5; D is uncertain. The CDR3 is 15 residues long. Germline V gene data show CDR1 as SGHVS and CDR2 as FQNEAQ. V shed 5 bases and J shed 5 bases, with 18 bases lying between them. The CDR3 reads CASSGPPTSMETQYF. The CDR3 nucleotides read TGTGCCAGCAGCGGCCCTCCGACAAGCATGGAGACCCAGTACTTC.

The chain carries TRBV21-1 and TRBJ2-3; TRBD2, as called in the table, went unchecked against the DNA. TRBV21-1 is classified as a pseudogene. The CDR3 spans 16 residues. CDR3 DNA: TGTGCCAGCAGCAATCGGCGGGGGCCGCAGGCAGATACGCAGTATTTT. This codes for CASSNRRGPQADTQYF.

V and J are TRBV25-1 and TRBJ2-1; 7 positions match TRBD1. The CDR3 has 14 residues. With V trimmed by 4 bases and J by 7 bases, 7 bases remained unmatched. Germline V gene sequence: CDR1 MGHDK, CDR2 SYGVNS. The CDR3 nucleotides are TGTGCCAGCAGTGTAATGGGACAGATGAATGAGCAGTTCTTC. Translating it yields CASSVMGQMNEQFF.

This clone was observed a single time. V gene TRBV7-6 combines with J gene TRBJ2-2, with D tentatively TRBD1 (8 bases). V was cut by 10 bases and J by 6 bases, with 24 bases left in between. Germline V gives CDR1 SGHVS, CDR2 FNYEAQ. The CDR3 is made up of 16 amino acids. The CDR3 sequence: CAIGDLDREGPGELFF. DNA for the CDR3: TGTGCCATCGGAGACCTGGACAGGGAGGGCCCCGGGGAGCTGTTTTTT.

The rearrangement links TRBV27 to TRBJ2-2; TRBD1 matches at 10 bases. Germline V gives CDR1 MNHEY, CDR2 SMNVEV (reference sequence). V was pared by 3 bases and J by 4 bases, with 11 bases of the junction left unmatched. The CDR3 runs 18 residues. CDR3 sequence: CASSLIGQGGRGTGELFF. The CDR3 nucleotides are TGTGCCAGCAGTTTGATCGGACAGGGGGGTCGGGGCACCGGGGAGCTGTTTTTT.

This chain connects TRBV10-3 to TRBJ2-5; D is undetermined. The J call may be mistaken, given a closer DNA end match to TRBJ2-7. The length of the CDR3 is 13 residues. Germline CDR1 reads ENHRY; CDR2 reads SYGVKD. The CDR3 bases are TGTGCCATCAGTGATCTACAGCTCAACGAGCAGTACTTC. This codes for CAISDLQLNEQYF.

J is TRBJ2-1 and V is TRBV27; D might be TRBD1 (5 bases). Germline V gene data show CDR1 as MNHEY and CDR2 as SMNVEV (reference sequence). This CDR3 region has 12 residues. The germline V and J ends were trimmed by 3 bases and 15 bases, with 15 bases remaining between them. CDR3 sequence (DNA): TGTGCCAGCAGTTTGCCAGGCAGGGTTCCGTTCTTC. Translating it yields CASSLPGRVPFF.

The chain carries TRBV4-1 and TRBJ2-3, with D maybe TRBD1 (6 bases). The V gene lost 4 bases and the J gene lost 2 bases, with 10 bases spanning the gap. Germline V gene sequence: CDR1 MGHRA, CDR2 YSYEKL. The CDR3 is 14 amino acids. The CDR3 DNA sequence: TGCGCCAGCAGCCGACAGGAATACACAGATACGCAGTATTTT. Encoded protein: CASSRQEYTDTQYF.

The chain recombines TRBV7-9 with TRBJ2-1, with D maybe TRBD1 (5 bases). Per germline, CDR1 SEHNR and CDR2 FQNEAQ (reference sequence). The V end lost 5 bases, the J end lost 7 bases, and 18 bases lay between the germline ends. The CDR3 length is 15 residues. The DNA for the CDR3 is TGTGCCAGCAGCCACGGCAGGGCGAACAAGAATGAGCAGTTCTTC. It specifies CASSHGRANKNEQFF.

V and J are TRBV4-1 and TRBJ2-7; no definite D call. This CDR3 comprises 15 residues. Germline V CDR1 and CDR2: MGHRA, YSYEKL. The germline V and J ends were trimmed by 4 bases and 5 bases, with 18 bases remaining between them. This CDR3 is CASSPDKRPGDEQYF. The CDR3 region has the DNA TGCGCCAGCAGCCCCGACAAGAGGCCTGGGGACGAGCAGTACTTC.

This clone was detected once. This chain links TRBV29-1 with TRBJ2-2, with D possibly being TRBD1 (6 bases). Germline V gene sequence: CDR1 SQVTM, CDR2 ANQGSEA. This CDR3 is built from 14 residues. V shed 0 bases and J shed 4 bases, with 9 bases lying between them. This CDR3 reads CSVEDGQITGELFF. CDR3 nucleotide sequence: TGCAGCGTTGAAGATGGACAGATCACCGGGGAGCTGTTTTTT.

The CDR3, as DNA: TGTGCCAGCAGCTTAGCGAGCGGGGGCTACGAGCAGTACTTC. Protein sequence: CASSLASGGYEQYF. The chain combines TRBV13 with TRBJ2-7; 8 positions agree with TRBD2. Losses at the gene ends were 1 base for V and 3 bases for J; bases not matched to a gene: 2. Germline lookup yields CDR1 PRHDT and CDR2 FYEKMQ (reference sequence). The CDR3 runs to 14 residues. The whole variable domain, remainder taken from reference TRBV13 and TRBJ2-7, is AAGVIQSPRHLIKEKRETATLKCYPIPRHDTVYWYQQGPGQDPQFLISFYEKMQSDKGSIPDRFSAQQFSDYHSELNMSSLELGDSALYFCASSLASGGYEQYFGPGTRLTVT.

The chain couples TRBV7-8 to TRBJ2-1; TRBD2 agrees at 9 bases. This CDR3 has 15 amino acids. J lost 1 base, V lost 4 bases, and 2 bases had no gene match. Germline CDR1 and CDR2: SGHVS and FQNEAQ. For the CDR3, the DNA is TGTGCCAGCAGCTGGAGCGGGGGGTCCTACAATGAGCAGTTCTTC. Protein product: CASSWSGGSYNEQFF.

V usage is TRBV5-4 and J usage is TRBJ2-5, with 9 bases fitting TRBD2. Looked up from germline, CDR1 is SGHNT and CDR2 is YYREEE (reference sequence). Trimming at V came to 4 bases and at J to 0 bases, leaving 4 bases not matched to a gene. The CDR3 totals 15 residues. The DNA of the CDR3 is TGTGCCAGCAGCGATAGACTAGCGGACCAAGAGACCCAGTACTTC. It codes for CASSDRLADQETQYF.

This clone was recorded only once. CDR3 DNA: TGTGCCAGCAGGGAGGATAAGTACTTCTACGAGCAGTACTTC. Encoded protein: CASREDKYFYEQYF. The chain couples TRBV28 to TRBJ2-7; the D gene is possibly TRBD2 (5 bases). Trimming shortened V by 6 bases and J by 3 bases, and 15 bases separated the two germline ends. In germline, CDR1 is MDHEN, CDR2 SYDVKM. The CDR3 has 14 residues. Combining the CDR3 with reference TRBV28 and TRBJ2-7 gives the whole variable domain DVKVTQSSRYLVKRTGEKVFLECVQDMDHENMFWYRQDPGLGLRLIYFSYDVKMKEKGDIPEGYSVSREKKERFSLILESASTNQTSMYLCASREDKYFYEQYFGPGTRLTVT.

The rearrangement uses TRBV7-2 and TRBJ2-2; TRBD2 aligns across 7 bases. V shed 5 bases and J 6 bases; nucleotides not matched to a gene: 9. Germline-derived CDR1 and CDR2 are SGHTA and FQGNSA. This CDR3 contains 15 residues. CDR3 loop: CASSPPLTSAGELFF. CDR3 nucleotides: TGTGCCAGCAGCCCCCCTCTCACTAGCGCCGGGGAGCTGTTTTTT.

The V call is TRBV11-2, the J call TRBJ2-7; D remains ambiguous. CDR1 SGHAT and CDR2 FQNNGV come from the germline V gene. V gave up 1 base and J gave up 7 bases, with 5 bases separating them. CDR3 length: 11 residues. The CDR3 nucleotides read TGTGCCAGCAGCTTAGTACAAGAGCAGTACTTC. Amino acid sequence: CASSLVQEQYF.

This clone turned up a few times. The chain employs TRBV5-1 and TRBJ2-1; D is unresolved. Trimming shortened V by 0 bases and J by 7 bases, and 14 bases separated the two germline ends. The CDR3 loop spans 15 amino acids. Germline CDR1 and CDR2: SGHRS and YFSETQ. CDR3 region: CASSLAFGSINEQFF. The CDR3 DNA reads as TGCGCCAGCAGCTTGGCATTTGGGTCGATTAATGAGCAGTTCTTC.

This chain connects TRBV29-1 to TRBJ2-5; 7 bases line up with TRBD2. Trimming took 1 base from V and 4 from J; bases not matched to a gene: 6. The CDR3 loop spans 14 amino acids. Germline V CDR1 and CDR2: SQVTM, ANQGSEA. The chain's CDR3 is CSVEVRTRGETQYF. The CDR3 DNA reads as TGCAGCGTTGAAGTTAGGACTAGAGGAGAGACCCAGTACTTC.

The J gene is TRBJ1-4, the V gene TRBV28; maybe TRBD1 (6 bases). The CDR3 covers 15 residues. Germline V gene lookup returns CDR1 MDHEN and CDR2 SYDVKM. V lost 6 bases, J lost 0 bases, and 11 bases lay in between. The CDR3 loop reads CASSKGDPTNEKLFF. CDR3 sequence (DNA): TGTGCCAGCAGCAAGGGGGACCCAACTAATGAAAAACTGTTTTTT.

The chain joins TRBV29-1 to TRBJ2-5; D unclear. Trimming cost V 7 bases and J 0 bases, with 12 bases left between them. This CDR3 spans 13 amino acids. The germline V gene encodes CDR1 SQVTM and CDR2 ANQGSEA. This CDR3 reads CSADHAYQETQYF. Written as DNA, the CDR3 is TGCAGCGCGGACCATGCGTACCAAGAGACCCAGTACTTC.

The chain is built from TRBV6-5 and TRBJ2-7, with 9 nucleotides matching TRBD1. The CDR3 is 14 amino acids. J was trimmed by 3 bases and V by 10 bases; bases with no gene match: 10. Germline V lookup: CDR1 MNHEY, CDR2 SVGAGI. In DNA, the CDR3 is TGTGCCACTCGGCGTCCGGGACAGGGCTACGAGCAGTACTTC. This translates into CATRRPGQGYEQYF.

This clone appeared a single time. The rearrangement uses TRBV7-9 and TRBJ2-7; D is undetermined. The V end was cut by 2 bases, the J end by 7 bases, with 9 bases between. This CDR3 spans 12 amino acids. CDR1 is SEHNR and CDR2 is FQNEAQ in the germline V gene (reference sequence). CDR3 in amino acids: CASSLLSREQYF. The DNA for the CDR3 is TGTGCCAGCAGCTTACTCTCGCGTGAGCAGTACTTC.

The chain has TRBV27 and TRBJ2-1; D is unresolved. Germline V gene lookup returns CDR1 MNHEY and CDR2 SMNVEV (reference sequence). V was clipped by 6 bases and J by 9 bases, with 18 bases between them. The CDR3 has 14 residues. The CDR3 bases are TGTGCCAGCAGCCGATCGTCCAGCATGGGTGAGCAGTTCTTC. Translation: CASSRSSSMGEQFF.

The chain combines TRBV19 with TRBJ2-2, with D hard to call. CDR1 is LNHDA, CDR2 SQIVND, per germline (reference sequence). The CDR3 has 14 residues. Trimming cost V 5 bases and J 1 base, with 8 bases left between them. The CDR3 bases are TGTGCCAGTAGTTTGGGGAAGAACACCGGGGAGCTGTTTTTT. Translated, it gives CASSLGKNTGELFF.

The table lists this clone with a count of one. This sequence joins TRBV7-2 and TRBJ2-7; 8 nucleotides align to TRBD2. The germline gives CDR1 SGHTA, CDR2 FQGNSA. CDR3 size: 14 residues. V lost 3 bases and J lost 4; bases outside the gene matches: 5. This CDR3 is CASSFAGGAYEQYF. The DNA for the CDR3 is TGTGCCAGCAGCTTTGCCGGGGGGGCTTACGAGCAGTACTTC.

This clone was observed a handful of times. The DNA for the CDR3 is TGCAGCGTTGAAGGACAGAATGATGTCGAGCAGTACTTC. Its translation: CSVEGQNDVEQYF. This chain joins TRBV29-1 and TRBJ2-7; a weak D match, TRBD1 (5 bases). V was trimmed by 1 base and J by 6 bases, leaving 13 bases between them. The CDR3 is 13 amino acids. Germline-derived CDR1 and CDR2 are SQVTM and ANQGSEA.

V and J are TRBV27 and TRBJ2-5, with D perhaps TRBD2 (6 bases). Trimming took 2 bases from V and 5 from J, leaving 18 bases between them. The CDR3 loop spans 16 amino acids. In germline, CDR1 is MNHEY, CDR2 SMNVEV (reference sequence). The CDR3 sequence is CASSLGRGLQLETQYF. CDR3 coding DNA: TGTGCCAGCAGTTTAGGGCGGGGACTTCAGCTGGAGACCCAGTACTTC.

The chain uses TRBV19 and TRBJ1-2; 9 bases map to TRBD1. Germline V CDR1 and CDR2: LNHDA, SQIVND (reference sequence). The length of the CDR3 is 15 residues. V trimming: 3 bases; J trimming: 6 bases; junction bases outside the gene matches: 8. The CDR3 bases are TGTGCCAGTAGTATTGGCTTCGGGACAGGGAATGGCTACACCTTC. Translated, it gives CASSIGFGTGNGYTF. Drawing the rest from reference TRBV19 and TRBJ1-2, the complete variable domain is DGGITQSPKYLFRKEGQNVTLSCEQNLNHDAMYWYRQDPGQGLRLIYYSQIVNDFQKGDIAEGYSVSREKKESFPLTVTSAQKNPTAFYLCASSIGFGTGNGYTFGSGTRLTVV.